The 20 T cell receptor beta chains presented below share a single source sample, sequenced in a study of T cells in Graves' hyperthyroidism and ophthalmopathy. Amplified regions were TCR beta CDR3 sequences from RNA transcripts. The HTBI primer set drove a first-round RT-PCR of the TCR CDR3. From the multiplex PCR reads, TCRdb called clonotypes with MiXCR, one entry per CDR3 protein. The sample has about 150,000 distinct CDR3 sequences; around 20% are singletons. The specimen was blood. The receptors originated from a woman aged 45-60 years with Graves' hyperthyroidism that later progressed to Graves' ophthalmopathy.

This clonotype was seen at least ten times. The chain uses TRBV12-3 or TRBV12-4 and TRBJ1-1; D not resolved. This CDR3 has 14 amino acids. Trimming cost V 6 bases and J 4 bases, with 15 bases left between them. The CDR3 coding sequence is TGTGCCAGCAGAGGGAACCAAGTGGTCACTGAAGCTTTCTTT. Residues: CASRGNQVVTEAFF.

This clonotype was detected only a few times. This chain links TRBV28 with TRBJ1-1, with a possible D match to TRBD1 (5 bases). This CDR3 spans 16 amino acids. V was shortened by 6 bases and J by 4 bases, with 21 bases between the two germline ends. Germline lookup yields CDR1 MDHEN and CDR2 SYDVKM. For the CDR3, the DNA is TGTGCCAGCAGCCACCTCGGACGGGAGGGGACCACTGAAGCTTTCTTT. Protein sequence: CASSHLGREGTTEAFF.

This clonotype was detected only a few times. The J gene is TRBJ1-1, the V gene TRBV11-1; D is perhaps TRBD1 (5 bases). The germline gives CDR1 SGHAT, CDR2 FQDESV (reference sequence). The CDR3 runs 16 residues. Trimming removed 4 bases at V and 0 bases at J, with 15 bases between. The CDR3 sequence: CASSSFPDRLNTEAFF. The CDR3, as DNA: TGTGCCAGCAGCTCCTTCCCCGACAGATTGAACACTGAAGCTTTCTTT.

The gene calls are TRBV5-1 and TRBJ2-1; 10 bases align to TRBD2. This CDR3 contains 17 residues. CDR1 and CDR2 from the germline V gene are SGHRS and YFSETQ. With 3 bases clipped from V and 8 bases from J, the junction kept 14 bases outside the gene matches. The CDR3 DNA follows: TGCGCCAGCAGCTCACCGGAGGGACTAGCGATAATAGATGAGCAGTTCTTC. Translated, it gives CASSSPEGLAIIDEQFF.

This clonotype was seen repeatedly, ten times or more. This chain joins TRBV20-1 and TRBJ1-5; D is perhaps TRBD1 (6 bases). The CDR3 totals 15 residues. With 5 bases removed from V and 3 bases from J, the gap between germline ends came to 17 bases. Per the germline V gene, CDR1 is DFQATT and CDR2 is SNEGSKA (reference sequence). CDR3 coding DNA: TGCAGTGCTTGGAGCTTGGACAGCGTCAATCAGCCCCAGCATTTT. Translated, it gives CSAWSLDSVNQPQHF.

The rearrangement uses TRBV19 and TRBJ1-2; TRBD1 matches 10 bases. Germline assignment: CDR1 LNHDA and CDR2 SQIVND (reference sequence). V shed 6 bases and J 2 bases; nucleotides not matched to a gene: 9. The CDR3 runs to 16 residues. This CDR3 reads CASRKNPGQGNYGYTF. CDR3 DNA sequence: TGTGCCAGTAGGAAAAACCCGGGACAGGGGAACTATGGCTACACCTTC.

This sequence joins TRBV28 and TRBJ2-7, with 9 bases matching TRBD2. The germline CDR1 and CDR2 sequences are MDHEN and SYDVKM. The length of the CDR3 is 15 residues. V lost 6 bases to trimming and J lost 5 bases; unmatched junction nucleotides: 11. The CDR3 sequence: CASSVGGSGSHEQYF. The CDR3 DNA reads TGTGCCAGCAGCGTAGGAGGTAGCGGGAGCCACGAGCAGTACTTC. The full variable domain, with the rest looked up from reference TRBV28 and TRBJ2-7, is DVKVTQSSRYLVKRTGEKVFLECVQDMDHENMFWYRQDPGLGLRLIYFSYDVKMKEKGDIPEGYSVSREKKERFSLILESASTNQTSMYLCASSVGGSGSHEQYFGPGTRLTVT.

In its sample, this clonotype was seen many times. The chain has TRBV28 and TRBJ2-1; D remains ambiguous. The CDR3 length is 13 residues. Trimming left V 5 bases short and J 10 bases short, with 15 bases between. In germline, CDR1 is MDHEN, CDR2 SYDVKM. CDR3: CASSRAVLREQFF. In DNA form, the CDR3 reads TGTGCCAGCAGTAGGGCTGTGCTGCGGGAGCAGTTCTTC. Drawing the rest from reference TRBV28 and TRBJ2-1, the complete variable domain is DVKVTQSSRYLVKRTGEKVFLECVQDMDHENMFWYRQDPGLGLRLIYFSYDVKMKEKGDIPEGYSVSREKKERFSLILESASTNQTSMYLCASSRAVLREQFFGPGTRLTVL.

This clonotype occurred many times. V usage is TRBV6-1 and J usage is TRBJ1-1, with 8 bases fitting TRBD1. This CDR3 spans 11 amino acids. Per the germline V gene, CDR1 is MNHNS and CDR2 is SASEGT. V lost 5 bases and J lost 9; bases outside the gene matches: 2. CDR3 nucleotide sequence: TGTGCCAGCAGTCGACAGGGGAAAGCTTTCTTT. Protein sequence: CASSRQGKAFF.

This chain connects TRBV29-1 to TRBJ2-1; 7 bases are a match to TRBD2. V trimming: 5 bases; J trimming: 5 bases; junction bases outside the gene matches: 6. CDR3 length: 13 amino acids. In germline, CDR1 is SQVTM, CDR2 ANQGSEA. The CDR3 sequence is CSVSGTKNNEQFF. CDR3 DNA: TGCAGCGTTTCAGGGACTAAGAACAATGAGCAGTTCTTC.

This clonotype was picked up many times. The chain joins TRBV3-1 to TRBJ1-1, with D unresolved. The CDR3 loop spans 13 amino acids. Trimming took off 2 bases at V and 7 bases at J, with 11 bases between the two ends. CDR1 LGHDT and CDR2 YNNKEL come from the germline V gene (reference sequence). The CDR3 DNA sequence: TGTGCCAGCAGCCAATCTTGGGTCCGTGAAGCTTTCTTT. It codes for CASSQSWVREAFF.

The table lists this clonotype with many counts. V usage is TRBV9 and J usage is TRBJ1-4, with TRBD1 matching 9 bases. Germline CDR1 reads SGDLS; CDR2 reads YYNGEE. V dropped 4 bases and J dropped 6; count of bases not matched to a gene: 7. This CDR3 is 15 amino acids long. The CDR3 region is CASSFSGTGYEKLFF. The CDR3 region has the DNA TGTGCCAGCAGCTTCAGCGGGACAGGGTATGAAAAACTGTTTTTT.

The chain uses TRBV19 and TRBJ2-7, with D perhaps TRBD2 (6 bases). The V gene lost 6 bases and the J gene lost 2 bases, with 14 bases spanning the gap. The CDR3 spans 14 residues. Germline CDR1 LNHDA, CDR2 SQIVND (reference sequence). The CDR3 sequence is CASSPRDWPYEQYF. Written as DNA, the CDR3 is TGTGCCAGTAGCCCCCGGGACTGGCCCTACGAGCAGTACTTC.

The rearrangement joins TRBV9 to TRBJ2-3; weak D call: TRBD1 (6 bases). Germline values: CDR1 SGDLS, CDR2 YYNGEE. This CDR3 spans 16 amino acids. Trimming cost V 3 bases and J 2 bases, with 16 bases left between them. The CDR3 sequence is CASSADSPRITDTQYF. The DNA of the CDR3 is TGTGCCAGCAGCGCGGACAGTCCACGAATCACAGATACGCAGTATTTT. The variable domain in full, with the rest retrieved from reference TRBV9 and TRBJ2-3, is DSGVTQTPKHLITATGQRVTLRCSPRSGDLSVYWYQQSLDQGLQFLIQYYNGEERAKGNILERFSAQQFPDLHSELNLSSLELGDSALYFCASSADSPRITDTQYFGPGTRLTVL.

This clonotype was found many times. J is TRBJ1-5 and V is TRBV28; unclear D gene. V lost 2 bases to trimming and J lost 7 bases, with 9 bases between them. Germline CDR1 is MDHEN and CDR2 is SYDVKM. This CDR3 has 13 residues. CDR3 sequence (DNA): TGTGCCAGCAGTTTAGGGGTTCACCAGCCCCAGCATTTT. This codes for CASSLGVHQPQHF. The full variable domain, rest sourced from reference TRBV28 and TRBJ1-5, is DVKVTQSSRYLVKRTGEKVFLECVQDMDHENMFWYRQDPGLGLRLIYFSYDVKMKEKGDIPEGYSVSREKKERFSLILESASTNQTSMYLCASSLGVHQPQHFGDGTRLSIL.

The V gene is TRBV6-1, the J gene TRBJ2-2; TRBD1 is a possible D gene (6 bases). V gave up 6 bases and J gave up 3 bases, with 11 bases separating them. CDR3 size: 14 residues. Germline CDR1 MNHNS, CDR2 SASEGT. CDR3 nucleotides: TGTGCCAGCAGGCGGGCAGGGGACACCGGGGAGCTGTTTTTT. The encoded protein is CASRRAGDTGELFF.

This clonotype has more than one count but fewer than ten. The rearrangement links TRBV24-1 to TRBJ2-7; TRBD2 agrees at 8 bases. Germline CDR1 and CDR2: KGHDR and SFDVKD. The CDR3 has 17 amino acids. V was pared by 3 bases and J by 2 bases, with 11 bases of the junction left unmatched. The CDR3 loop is CATSDPGGGALAYEQYF. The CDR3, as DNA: TGTGCCACCAGTGATCCGGGGGGGGGGGCTCTAGCCTACGAGCAGTACTTC.

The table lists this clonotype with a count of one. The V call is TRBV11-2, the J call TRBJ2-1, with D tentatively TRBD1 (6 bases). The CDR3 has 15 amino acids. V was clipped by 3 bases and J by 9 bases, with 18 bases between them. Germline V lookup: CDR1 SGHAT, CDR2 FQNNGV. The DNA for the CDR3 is TGTGCCAGCAGCTTTGCGCAACAGGGCCAGGGTGAGCAGTTCTTC. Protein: CASSFAQQGQGEQFF.

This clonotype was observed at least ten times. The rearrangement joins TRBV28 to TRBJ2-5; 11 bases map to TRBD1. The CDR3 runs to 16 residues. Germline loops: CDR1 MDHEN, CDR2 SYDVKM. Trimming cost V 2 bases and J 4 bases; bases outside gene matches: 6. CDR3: CASSLIRTGGRETQYF. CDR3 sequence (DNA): TGTGCCAGCAGTTTAATTAGGACAGGGGGCCGAGAGACCCAGTACTTC.

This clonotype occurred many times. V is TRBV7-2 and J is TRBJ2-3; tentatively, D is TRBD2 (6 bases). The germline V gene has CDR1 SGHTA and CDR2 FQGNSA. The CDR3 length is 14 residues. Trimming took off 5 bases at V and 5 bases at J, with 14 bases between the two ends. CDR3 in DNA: TGTGCCAGCAGCCGCCGGGACTTTAGAGATACGCAGTATTTT. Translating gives CASSRRDFRDTQYF.